The 18 T cell receptor beta chains listed next were all sequenced from one sample in a study of cytomegalovirus exposure and HLA in healthy donors. The PCR made use of 60 Vbeta and 13 Jbeta primers. Libraries were prepared by immunoSEQ multiplex PCR; TCRdb keeps only in-frame clonotypes and omits some of them. The sample lists approximately 190,000 clones; 81% were seen once. Material for sequencing was PBMCs. These receptors all stem from a man between 40 and 49 years old in good health and CMV-seropositive.

This chain links TRBV6-1 with TRBJ1-1; D is unclear. V gave up 6 bases and J gave up 6 bases, with 14 bases separating them. CDR3 length equals 13 residues. CDR1 MNHNS and CDR2 SASEGT come from the germline V gene. CDR3 loop: CASSPDFLAEAFF. The CDR3 DNA sequence: TGTGCCAGCAGCCCGGACTTTTTGGCTGAAGCTTTCTTT.

This chain links TRBV7-9 with TRBJ2-7, with D uncertain. The CDR3 spans 9 residues. The germline gives CDR1 SEHNR, CDR2 FQNEAQ (reference sequence). Trimming pared 7 bases from V and 6 bases from J, leaving 4 bases between. CDR3 DNA sequence: TGTGCCAGCATCCGCGAGCAGTACTTC. Residues: CASIREQYF.

This chain joins TRBV5-4 and TRBJ2-2; 14 nucleotides agree with TRBD2. J was trimmed by 6 bases and V by 4 bases; bases with no gene match: 5. Germline lookup yields CDR1 SGHNT and CDR2 YYREEE (reference sequence). There are 16 residues in the CDR3. CDR3 sequence (DNA): TGTGCCAGCAGCACCCGGACTAGCGGGGGGTCCGGGGAGCTGTTTTTT. Protein: CASSTRTSGGSGELFF. The full variable domain, its missing parts supplied by reference TRBV5-4 and TRBJ2-2, is ETGVTQSPTHLIKTRGQQVTLRCSSQSGHNTVSWYQQALGQGPQFIFQYYREEENGRGNFPPRFSGLQFPNYSSELNVNALELDDSALYLCASSTRTSGGSGELFFGEGSRLTVL.

This clone has more than one count but fewer than ten. The chain recombines TRBV6-5 with TRBJ2-7; no firm D call. Germline V lookup: CDR1 MNHEY, CDR2 SVGAGI. CDR3 length: 14 residues. V was trimmed by 5 bases and J by 1 base, leaving 12 bases between them. The CDR3 DNA follows: TGTGCCAGCAGTCCGACCTACGGGTCCTACGAGCAGTACTTC. Encoded protein: CASSPTYGSYEQYF.

The chain combines TRBV12-2 with TRBJ2-2; TRBD2 reflects the table's D call only, with no check against the DNA. TRBV12-2 is labeled a pseudogene. The CDR3 runs to 13 residues. The CDR3 DNA follows: TGTGCAAGTCGCTTAGGTACTCCCGGGGAGCTGTTTTTT. Its protein product is CASRLGTPGELFF.

This clone was recorded only once. The rearrangement joins TRBV19 to TRBJ2-1; TRBD2 matches at 7 bases. The V gene end was trimmed by 4 bases and the J gene end by 4 bases; junction bases not matched to a gene: 7. Germline-derived CDR1 and CDR2 are LNHDA and SQIVND (reference sequence). The CDR3 has 15 amino acids. Here the CDR3 DNA reads TGTGCCAGTAGTAGGCAAGCGGGAAAATACAATGAGCAGTTCTTC. Amino acid sequence: CASSRQAGKYNEQFF.

This clone was recorded a few times. This chain links TRBV2 with TRBJ1-4; 7 bases map to TRBD1. The CDR3 is 16 amino acids. V lost 7 bases and J lost 4; bases outside the gene matches: 12. CDR1 and CDR2 (germline): SNHLY, FYNNEI. DNA of the CDR3: TGTGCCAGCATCCTCGAGAGCAGGGGGAGTAATGAAAAACTGTTTTTT. It translates to CASILESRGSNEKLFF.

This chain joins TRBV4-2 and TRBJ1-1; possibly TRBD1 for D (6 bases). CDR1 is LGHNA, CDR2 YNFKEQ, per germline. Deletions cut 4 bases from V and 2 bases from J, with 11 bases between. The length of the CDR3 is 14 residues. The CDR3 protein is CASSLTGINTEAFF. CDR3 nucleotide sequence: TGTGCCAGCAGCCTTACAGGGATTAACACTGAAGCTTTCTTT.

Only one count was recorded for this clone. The V and J genes are TRBV7-2 and TRBJ2-1; D gene ambiguous. Trimming left V 5 bases short and J 2 bases short, with 13 bases between. Germline CDR1 SGHTA, CDR2 FQGNSA. This CDR3 is 15 amino acids long. For the CDR3, the DNA is TGTGCCAGCAGCCCCCCGAGTGGGCCCTACAATGAGCAGTTCTTC. Residues: CASSPPSGPYNEQFF.

V usage is TRBV29-1 and J usage is TRBJ1-6, with D perhaps matching TRBD1 (6 bases). Trimming took 7 bases from V and 4 from J, leaving 14 bases between them. The CDR3 is 14 amino acids. CDR1 is SQVTM, CDR2 ANQGSEA, per germline. CDR3 amino acids: CSAATGPYNSPLHF. The CDR3 DNA sequence: TGCAGCGCTGCGACAGGACCATATAATTCACCCCTCCACTTT.

This clone has just a few counts. The V gene is TRBV7-6, the J gene TRBJ2-7; TRBD2 aligns across 7 bases. V was clipped by 4 bases and J by 2 bases; unmatched bases: 17. Germline loops: CDR1 SGHVS, CDR2 FNYEAQ. The CDR3 is 18 amino acids. The CDR3 is CASSSSPRVAGPPYEQYF. CDR3 in DNA: TGTGCCAGCAGCTCCTCACCCCGGGTAGCGGGTCCTCCCTACGAGCAGTACTTC.

In the case of this clone: At one boundary the junction diverges from the germline segment, which might be a read error. V is TRBV4-1 and J is TRBJ2-2; tentative D call: TRBD2 (5 bases). CDR1 and CDR2 (germline): MGHRA, YSYEKL. This CDR3 has 13 amino acids. The DNA of the CDR3 is TGCGCCAGCAGCCAAGGTCCCACCGGGGAGCCGTTTTTT. It yields the protein CASSQGPTGEPFF.

The CDR3 nucleotides read TGTGCCAGCAGCTTAACTTACAGGGCTGGGTCGCAGCCCCAGCATTTT. This translates into CASSLTYRAGSQPQHF. The chain carries TRBV7-2 and TRBJ1-5, with D possibly being TRBD1 (6 bases). The germline V gene encodes CDR1 SGHTA and CDR2 FQGNSA. The CDR3 is made up of 16 amino acids. V was shortened by 2 bases and J by 7 bases, with 18 bases between the two germline ends.

J is TRBJ2-3 and V is TRBV19; D is perhaps TRBD2 (6 bases). V lost 10 bases to trimming and J lost 0 bases, with 14 bases between them. CDR1 and CDR2 (germline): LNHDA, SQIVND (reference sequence). CDR3 length: 14 amino acids. CDR3 nucleotide sequence: TGTGCCACCTCCCTGGAGGGGAGCACAGATACGCAGTATTTT. It encodes CATSLEGSTDTQYF.

The chain carries TRBV10-3 and TRBJ2-7; D not resolved. The CDR3 is made up of 12 amino acids. The germline CDR1 and CDR2 sequences are ENHRY and SYGVKD. Trimming took 3 bases from V and 4 from J, leaving 7 bases between them. CDR3 in amino acids: CAISEGVYEQYF. The DNA for the CDR3 is TGTGCCATCAGTGAAGGAGTATACGAGCAGTACTTC.

The J gene is TRBJ2-1, the V gene TRBV6-1; D is unresolved. Trimming pared 0 bases from V and 1 base from J, leaving 10 bases between. The CDR3 extends over 16 amino acids. Looked up from germline, CDR1 is MNHNS and CDR2 is SASEGT. In DNA, the CDR3 is TGTGCCAGCAGTGAAGCCTGGCACCTTTCCTACAATGAGCAGTTCTTC. This gives the protein CASSEAWHLSYNEQFF.

Only a few counts were recorded for this clone. Within the sample, other DNA sequences also encode this same CDR3. CDR3 protein: CASSGQGGTGELFF. The CDR3 DNA is TGTGCCAGCAGTGGACAGGGGGGTACCGGGGAGCTGTTTTTT. This chain uses TRBV6-4 with TRBJ2-2, with 9 bases lining up with TRBD1. Germline assignment: CDR1 MRHNA and CDR2 SNTAGT. The CDR3 has 14 amino acids. With 4 bases clipped from V and 5 bases from J, the junction kept 2 bases outside the gene matches.

The CDR3 DNA sequence: TGTGCCAGCAGTGAAGCTGTTAGCTCCTACAATGAGCAGTTCTTC. Its protein is CASSEAVSSYNEQFF. The chain joins TRBV6-1 to TRBJ2-1; D is uncertain. The germline CDR1 and CDR2 sequences are MNHNS and SASEGT. The CDR3 runs 15 residues. Trimming cost V 0 bases and J 0 bases, with 6 bases left between them.